These 19 T cell receptor beta chains came from one sample sequenced in a study of T-cell memory formation after mild COVID-19. One entry per CDR3 protein, called by TCRdb with MiXCR from the 5' RACE reads. The repertoire consists of under 450,000 distinct CDR3 sequences, with around 15% occurring once and the leading ten covering around 21%. The specimen was PBMCs or a T cell subset sorted from them (not recorded which). Receptors were obtained from a young man who had mild COVID-19 (a few samples of this study predate the infection). Cell type and time point are not known.

This rearrangement joins TRBV4-1 to TRBJ1-4; 12 bases are a match to TRBD1. Looked up from germline, CDR1 is MGHRA and CDR2 is YSYEKL. After removal of 4 bases from V and 2 bases from J, the junction contained 5 bases not matched to a gene. The CDR3 contains 17 residues. CDR3 in amino acids: CASSPPGQGATNEKLFF. As DNA, the CDR3 is TGCGCCAGCAGCCCTCCGGGACAGGGGGCGACTAATGAAAAACTGTTTTTT.

The sample holds a few counts of this clonotype. This chain uses TRBV27 with TRBJ2-5; 13 bases map to TRBD2. In germline, CDR1 is MNHEY, CDR2 SMNVEV (reference sequence). The ends lost 6 bases at V and 5 bases at J; junction bases unmatched: 15. The CDR3 runs 18 residues. The CDR3 is CASSQGGLAGIQGETQYF. CDR3 nucleotides: TGTGCCAGCAGCCAAGGGGGACTAGCGGGGATCCAGGGGGAGACCCAGTACTTC.

V gene TRBV20-1 combines with J gene TRBJ2-2; 7 nucleotides align to TRBD2. V shed 1 base and J 0 bases; nucleotides not matched to a gene: 8. The germline gives CDR1 DFQATT, CDR2 SNEGSKA (reference sequence). This CDR3 region has 17 residues. The CDR3 sequence: CSARVKWGGTNTGELFF. The CDR3 coding sequence is TGCAGTGCTAGAGTCAAATGGGGGGGAACGAACACCGGGGAGCTGTTTTTT.

This clonotype turned up a few times. The CDR3 DNA follows: TGTGCCAGCAGCCAAGATTCCGACTCTAGCTCTGGAAACACCATATATTTT. Translation: CASSQDSDSSSGNTIYF. This chain joins TRBV4-2 and TRBJ1-3; the D is unclear. Germline V gene lookup returns CDR1 LGHNA and CDR2 YNFKEQ. The CDR3 runs 17 residues. V gave up 0 bases and J gave up 0 bases, with 12 bases separating them.

This clonotype was seen only a few times. The V call is TRBV7-9, the J call TRBJ2-7; 7 bases are a match to TRBD1. Germline trimming cut 2 bases from V and 3 bases from J; bases unmatched to any gene: 19. Germline V gene lookup returns CDR1 SEHNR and CDR2 FQNEAQ (reference sequence). The CDR3 has 19 residues. The CDR3, as DNA: TGTGCCAGCAGCTTAATCGGTTCAGGGGGTCGAAGACGGAACTACGAGCAGTACTTC. Amino acids: CASSLIGSGGRRRNYEQYF.

This clonotype appeared a few times. V is TRBV4-1 and J is TRBJ1-3, with D hard to call. The CDR3 loop spans 17 amino acids. Trimming took off 3 bases at V and 0 bases at J, with 15 bases between the two ends. Germline-derived CDR1 and CDR2 are MGHRA and YSYEKL. For the CDR3, the DNA is TGCGCCAGCAGCCAGATGGCCCCAAGAAACTCTGGAAACACCATATATTTT. It is translated as CASSQMAPRNSGNTIYF.

V and J are TRBV3-1 and TRBJ2-3, with D possibly being TRBD1 (6 bases). The CDR3 length is 20 residues. Germline values: CDR1 LGHDT, CDR2 YNNKEL (reference sequence). V gave up 0 bases and J gave up 4 bases, with 26 bases separating them. The CDR3 region is CASSQEPLSVGTKSADTQYF. CDR3 nucleotide sequence: TGTGCCAGCAGCCAAGAACCACTCTCCGTGGGGACAAAGTCTGCAGATACGCAGTATTTT.

J is TRBJ1-1 and V is TRBV6-5; unclear D gene. V lost 4 bases and J 10 bases, leaving 10 bases between the germline ends. Germline loops: CDR1 MNHEY, CDR2 SVGAGI. The CDR3 is 11 amino acids. In DNA, the CDR3 is TGTGCCAGCAGTTCTACCCGGGGAGCTTTCTTT. It specifies CASSSTRGAFF.

The chain is built from TRBV27 and TRBJ1-5; D possibly corresponds to TRBD1 (6 bases). The V gene's germline CDR1 is MNHEY and CDR2 SMNVEV (reference sequence). The germline V and J ends were trimmed by 1 base and 4 bases, with 11 bases remaining between them. This CDR3 has 15 amino acids. The DNA of the CDR3 is TGTGCCAGCAGTTTATTGGGGGGCGGGAATCAGCCCCAGCATTTT. Its protein product is CASSLLGGGNQPQHF.

This clonotype has only a few counts. The rearrangement uses TRBV6-1 and TRBJ2-3; TRBD1 matches at 7 bases. CDR1 MNHNS and CDR2 SASEGT come from the germline V gene. The V segment lost 1 base and the J segment 0 bases; nucleotides outside the gene matches: 7. The CDR3 runs 17 residues. For the CDR3, the DNA is TGTGCCAGCAGTGAAGGGGGACAGAGCGTCAGCACAGATACGCAGTATTTT. It yields the protein CASSEGGQSVSTDTQYF.

This chain's CDR3 is CASSIQGNYEQYF. The CDR3 DNA reads TGTGCCAGTAGTATTCAGGGCAACTACGAGCAGTACTTC. The rearrangement uses TRBV19 and TRBJ2-7, with D maybe TRBD1 (5 bases). The CDR3 is made up of 13 amino acids. Trimming left V 3 bases short and J 3 bases short, with 9 bases between. Germline V gene lookup returns CDR1 LNHDA and CDR2 SQIVND (reference sequence). Supplemented by reference TRBV19 and TRBJ2-7, the full variable domain reads DGGITQSPKYLFRKEGQNVTLSCEQNLNHDAMYWYRQDPGQGLRLIYYSQIVNDFQKGDIAEGYSVSREKKESFPLTVTSAQKNPTAFYLCASSIQGNYEQYFGPGTRLTVT.

This clonotype was seen a handful of times. The CDR3 spells CASSLSGAPYEQYF. The CDR3 DNA follows: TGTGCCAGCAGTCTCAGCGGGGCCCCCTACGAGCAGTACTTC. The chain carries TRBV12-3 or TRBV12-4 and TRBJ2-7, with 7 bases fitting TRBD2. J gave up 2 bases and V 5 bases, and 6 bases lay outside the gene matches. The CDR3 is 14 amino acids.

This clonotype has a handful of counts. The chain links TRBV11-1 to TRBJ2-4, with 8 bases fitting TRBD1. J gave up 1 base and V 5 bases, and 4 bases lay outside the gene matches. The CDR3 loop spans 15 amino acids. Germline lookup yields CDR1 SGHAT and CDR2 FQDESV (reference sequence). This CDR3 is CASSGDRRAKNIQYF. In nucleotides, the CDR3 is TGTGCCAGCAGCGGGGACAGGAGGGCCAAAAACATTCAGTACTTC. Drawing the rest from reference TRBV11-1 and TRBJ2-4, the complete variable domain is EAEVAQSPRYKITEKSQAVAFWCDPISGHATLYWYRQILGQGPELLVQFQDESVVDDSQLPKDRFSAERLKGVDSTLKIQPAELGDSAMYLCASSGDRRAKNIQYFGAGTRLSVL.

This clonotype has more than one count but fewer than ten. V usage is TRBV10-2 and J usage is TRBJ2-5, with a weak D call TRBD1 (5 bases). Germline V gene sequence: CDR1 WSHSY, CDR2 SAAADI. CDR3 length: 13 residues. V was cut by 7 bases and J by 2 bases, with 11 bases left in between. Written as DNA, the CDR3 is TGCGCCAGCACAGGGTTGGGGCAAGAGACCCAGTACTTC. This sequence encodes CASTGLGQETQYF.

This clonotype was seen more than once but under ten times. This chain connects TRBV18 to TRBJ1-1, with TRBD1 as a possible D gene (6 bases). The CDR3 sequence is 15 residues long. The germline V gene encodes CDR1 KGHSH and CDR2 LQKENI. V shed 2 bases and J shed 2 bases, with 12 bases lying between them. The CDR3 coding sequence is TGTGCCAGCTCACCAAGTCGCAGGGGAAACACTGAAGCTTTCTTT. It codes for CASSPSRRGNTEAFF.

The chain couples TRBV18 to TRBJ2-7; D may be TRBD1 or TRBD2 (5 bases each). CDR3 length: 14 residues. The germline V and J ends were trimmed by 6 bases and 0 bases, with 12 bases remaining between them. Germline values: CDR1 KGHSH, CDR2 LQKENI. The DNA for the CDR3 is TGTGCCAGCTCCCAGCCAGGGAGCTCCTACGAGCAGTACGTC. Translated: CASSQPGSSYEQYV.

This clonotype was counted between two and nine times. The chain employs TRBV10-2 and TRBJ2-3; 10 bases match TRBD2. CDR1 and CDR2 from the germline V gene are WSHSY and SAAADI. The CDR3 has 19 amino acids. Trimming took 0 bases from V and 0 from J; bases not matched to a gene: 9. CDR3 amino acids: CASSESKRGGLPSTDTQYF. The CDR3 DNA reads as TGCGCCAGCAGTGAGTCGAAGCGGGGGGGCCTCCCGAGCACAGATACGCAGTATTTT.

The table lists this clonotype with a few counts. The genes are TRBV7-9 and TRBJ2-5, with a weak D call TRBD1 (5 bases). The CDR3 covers 12 residues. V was pared by 4 bases and J by 5 bases, with 8 bases between. Germline CDR1 reads SEHNR; CDR2 reads FQNEAQ (reference sequence). CDR3 residues: CASSYRSETQYF. The CDR3 DNA is TGTGCCAGCAGCTACAGGTCTGAGACCCAGTACTTC.

This chain joins TRBV7-6 and TRBJ1-4, with 7 bases fitting TRBD1. The V and J ends lost 5 bases and 2 bases, in that order; junction bases with no gene match: 5. The CDR3 sequence is 15 residues long. Germline-derived CDR1 and CDR2 are SGHVS and FNYEAQ. CDR3 bases: TGTGCCAGCAGCACCAGACAGGGTACTAATGAAAAACTGTTTTTT. Its protein is CASSTRQGTNEKLFF.